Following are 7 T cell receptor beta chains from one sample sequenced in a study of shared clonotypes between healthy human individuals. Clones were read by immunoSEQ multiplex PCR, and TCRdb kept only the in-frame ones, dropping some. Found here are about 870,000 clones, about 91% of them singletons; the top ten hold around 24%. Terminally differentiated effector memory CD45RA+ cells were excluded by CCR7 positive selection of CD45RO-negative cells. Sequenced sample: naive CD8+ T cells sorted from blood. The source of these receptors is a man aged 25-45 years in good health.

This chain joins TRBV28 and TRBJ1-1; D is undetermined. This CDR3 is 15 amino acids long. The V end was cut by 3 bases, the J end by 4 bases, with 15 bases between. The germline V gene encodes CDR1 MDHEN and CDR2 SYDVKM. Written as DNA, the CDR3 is TGTGCCAGCAGTTTCGGGCACGCTCCCATCACTGAAGCTTTCTTT. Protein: CASSFGHAPITEAFF. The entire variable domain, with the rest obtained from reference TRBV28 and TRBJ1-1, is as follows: DVKVTQSSRYLVKRTGEKVFLECVQDMDHENMFWYRQDPGLGLRLIYFSYDVKMKEKGDIPEGYSVSREKKERFSLILESASTNQTSMYLCASSFGHAPITEAFFGQGTRLTVV.

The CDR3 coding sequence is TGTGCCAGCACCCCCCCCGCCGGGCGGACCACAGATACGCAGTATTTT. Translating it yields CASTPPAGRTTDTQYF. The chain combines TRBV27 with TRBJ2-3; no clear D gene. Germline V CDR1 and CDR2: MNHEY, SMNVEV (reference sequence). The CDR3 consists of 16 residues. V gave up 7 bases and J gave up 2 bases, with 19 bases separating them.

CDR3 amino acids: CASSPHRGYNTEAFF. CDR3 sequence (DNA): TGTGCCAGCAGCCCTCACAGGGGGTATAACACTGAAGCTTTCTTT. The V and J genes are TRBV7-6 and TRBJ1-1, with TRBD1 matching 8 bases. The CDR3 has 15 amino acids. V lost 5 bases, J lost 2 bases, and 7 bases stayed unmatched. CDR1 and CDR2 (germline): SGHVS, FNYEAQ.

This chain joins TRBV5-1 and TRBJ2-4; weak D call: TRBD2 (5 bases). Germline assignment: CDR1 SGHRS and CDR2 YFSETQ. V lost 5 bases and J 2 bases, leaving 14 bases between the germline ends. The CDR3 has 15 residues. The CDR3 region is CASSPRVGTKNIQYF. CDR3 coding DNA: TGCGCCAGCAGTCCGCGGGTTGGAACCAAAAACATTCAGTACTTC.

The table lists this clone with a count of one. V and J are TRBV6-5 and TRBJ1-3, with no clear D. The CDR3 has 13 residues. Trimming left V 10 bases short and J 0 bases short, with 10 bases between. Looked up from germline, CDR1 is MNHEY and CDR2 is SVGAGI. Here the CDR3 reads CATGPFSGNTIYF. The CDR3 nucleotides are TGTGCCACTGGACCGTTCTCTGGAAACACCATATATTTT.

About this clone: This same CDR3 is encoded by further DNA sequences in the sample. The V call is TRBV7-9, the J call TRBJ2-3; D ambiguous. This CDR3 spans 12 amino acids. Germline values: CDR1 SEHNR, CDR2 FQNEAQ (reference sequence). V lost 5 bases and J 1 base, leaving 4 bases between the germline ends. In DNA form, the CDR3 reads TGTGCCAGCAGCCTCCGCACAGATACGCAGTATTTT. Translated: CASSLRTDTQYF.

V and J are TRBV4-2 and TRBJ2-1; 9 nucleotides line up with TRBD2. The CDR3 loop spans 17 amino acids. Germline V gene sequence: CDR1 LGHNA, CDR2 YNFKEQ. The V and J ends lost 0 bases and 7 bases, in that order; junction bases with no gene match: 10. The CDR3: CASSQDPGTSTGNEQFF. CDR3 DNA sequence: TGTGCCAGCAGCCAAGATCCCGGGACTAGCACAGGAAATGAGCAGTTCTTC.